This T cell receptor beta chain emerged from a study of CD8 T cells in ankylosing spondylitis. Scientists made TCR beta libraries using quantitative 5'-RACE with molecular barcodes. TCRdb reanalysed the 5' RACE reads using MiXCR and keeps one entry per CDR3 protein. The table shows about 36,000 distinct CDR3 sequences, with 6% occurring only once. At least ten counts were recorded for this clonotype. As yet, its antigen is unknown. Study-level findings and limits: CD8+ disease-linked clones were present at relatively low frequencies in blood. Disease-associated clones were reportedly significantly overrepresented in matched ankylosing spondylitis synovial fluid. Certain motif variants had earlier been reported in reactive arthritis synovial fluid and blood.

The clonotype comes from a male donor with ankylosing spondylitis or in good health (not recorded which). The sample taken for sequencing was blood, either unsorted or a sorted T cell fraction (not recorded which).

The CDR3 DNA reads TGTGCCAGCAGTTTTCAGGGGACTGGGGAGCTGTTTTTT. It specifies CASSFQGTGELFF. This sequence joins TRBV12-3 or TRBV12-4 and TRBJ2-2; D tentatively fits TRBD1 or TRBD2 (6 bases each). This CDR3 contains 13 residues. V was pared by 3 bases and J by 8 bases, with 10 bases between.